Below are 2 T cell receptor beta chains sequenced from a single sample in a study of regulatory T cells in long-lasting Graves disease (dated by TCRdb to about 2021). The time point label, as the study defines it: newly diagnosed GD, antithyroid drugs for less than 3 months. For both TCR sequencing and RNA sequencing, RNA was extracted from PBMCs in TRIzol. Library prep was done by multiplex PCR. The listed sequencing device is Illumina HiSeq 4000. CDR3 regions were amplified by Arm-PCR with iRepertoire HTBI primers to construct TCR beta libraries. Through fastp at Q25 and MiXCR, TCRdb rebuilt clones from the public reads, retaining in-frame beta chains. CDR3 protein duplicates are merged, each entry listing the most common genes and DNA. The sample has fewer than 350,000 distinct CDR3 sequences on record, 18% of them singletons. The ten largest clonotypes hold roughly 40% of the sample. The sample consisted of peripheral blood mononuclear cells (PBMCs), taken at new diagnosis, from a patient treated with antithyroid drugs. All receptors come from a female donor with Graves disease.

This clonotype was recorded at least ten times. The V gene is TRBV2, the J gene TRBJ1-2; D is unresolved. V was shortened by 6 bases and J by 6 bases, with 17 bases between the two germline ends. Looked up from germline, CDR1 is SNHLY and CDR2 is FYNNEI. The CDR3 consists of 14 residues. CDR3 loop: CASRYEGGRDGYTF. In DNA, the CDR3 is TGTGCCAGCAGATATGAAGGCGGGCGGGATGGCTACACCTTC.

V usage is TRBV19 and J usage is TRBJ1-4; D not certain. Trimming left V 6 bases short and J 0 bases short, with 8 bases between. CDR3 size: 14 residues. The germline CDR1 and CDR2 sequences are LNHDA and SQIVND (reference sequence). The DNA for the CDR3 is TGTGCCAGTAGCACCTCCCCAACTAATGAAAAACTGTTTTTT. This codes for CASSTSPTNEKLFF.